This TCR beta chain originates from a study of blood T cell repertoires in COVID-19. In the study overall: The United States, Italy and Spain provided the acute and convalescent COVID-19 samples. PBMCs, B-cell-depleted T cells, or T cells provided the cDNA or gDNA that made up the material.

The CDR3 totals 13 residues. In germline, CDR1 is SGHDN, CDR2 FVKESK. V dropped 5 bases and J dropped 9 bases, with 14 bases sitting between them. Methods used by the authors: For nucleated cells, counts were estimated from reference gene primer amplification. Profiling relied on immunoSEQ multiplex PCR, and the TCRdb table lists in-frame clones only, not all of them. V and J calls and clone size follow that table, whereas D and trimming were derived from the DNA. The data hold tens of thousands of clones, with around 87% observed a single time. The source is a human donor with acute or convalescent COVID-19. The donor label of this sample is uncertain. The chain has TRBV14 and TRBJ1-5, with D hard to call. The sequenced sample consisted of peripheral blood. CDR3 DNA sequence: TGTGCCAGCAGCGGACTGTCTGGTCGGCCCCAGCATTTT. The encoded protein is CASSGLSGRPQHF.